The present T cell receptor beta chain was sequenced within a study of cytomegalovirus exposure and HLA in healthy donors. Deletions cut 7 bases from V and 3 bases from J, with 9 bases between. Germline V gives CDR1 SQVTM, CDR2 ANQGSEA. The CDR3 runs to 11 residues. Measured with immunoSEQ multiplex PCR; TCRdb has only the in-frame clones, and not every one. The profile covers under 250,000 clones, with roughly 85% appearing a single time and 4.5% to 7% taken by the ten largest. The V gene is TRBV29-1, the J gene TRBJ1-1, with D unclear. Sequenced sample: PBMCs. This TCR derives from a woman under 30 in good health and CMV-seronegative. The CDR3 DNA is TGCAGCGCGTCCGTAGACACTGAAGCTTTCTTT. Translation: CSASVDTEAFF.